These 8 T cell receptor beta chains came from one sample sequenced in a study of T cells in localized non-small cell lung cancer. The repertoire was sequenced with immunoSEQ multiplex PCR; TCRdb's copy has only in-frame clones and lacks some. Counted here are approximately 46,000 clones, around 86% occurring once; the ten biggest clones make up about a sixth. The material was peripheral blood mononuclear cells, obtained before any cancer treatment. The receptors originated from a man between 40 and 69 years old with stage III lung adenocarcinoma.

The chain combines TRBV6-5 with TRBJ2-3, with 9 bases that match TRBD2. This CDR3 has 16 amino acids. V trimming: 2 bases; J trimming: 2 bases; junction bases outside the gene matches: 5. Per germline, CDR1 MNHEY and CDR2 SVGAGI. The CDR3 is CASSYVAGGTTDTQYF. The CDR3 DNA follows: TGTGCCAGCAGTTACGTGGCGGGGGGGACCACAGATACGCAGTATTTT.

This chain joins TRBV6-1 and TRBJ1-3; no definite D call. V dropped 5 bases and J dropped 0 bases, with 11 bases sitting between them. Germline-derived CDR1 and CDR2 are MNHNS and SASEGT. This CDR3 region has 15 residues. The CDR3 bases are TGTGCCAGCAGTCGGACTTACGACTCTGGAAACACCATATATTTT. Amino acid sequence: CASSRTYDSGNTIYF.

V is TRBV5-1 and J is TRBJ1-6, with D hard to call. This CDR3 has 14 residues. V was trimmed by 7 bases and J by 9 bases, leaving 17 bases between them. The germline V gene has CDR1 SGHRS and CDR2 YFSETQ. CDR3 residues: CASGLEPRSSPLHF. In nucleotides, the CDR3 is TGCGCCAGCGGCCTTGAACCGAGAAGTTCACCCCTCCACTTT.

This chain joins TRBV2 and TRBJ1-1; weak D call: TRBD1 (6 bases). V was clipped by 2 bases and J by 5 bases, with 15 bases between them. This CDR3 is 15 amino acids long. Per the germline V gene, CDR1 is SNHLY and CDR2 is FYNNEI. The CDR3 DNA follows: TGTGCCAGCAGTGAAACCCGGGGGCGGTTGACTGAAGCTTTCTTT. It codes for CASSETRGRLTEAFF.

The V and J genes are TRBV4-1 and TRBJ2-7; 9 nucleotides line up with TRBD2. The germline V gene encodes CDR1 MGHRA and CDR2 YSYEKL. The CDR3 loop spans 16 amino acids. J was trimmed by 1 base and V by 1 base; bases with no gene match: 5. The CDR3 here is CASSQGIAGASYEQYF. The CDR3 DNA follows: TGCGCCAGCAGCCAAGGAATAGCGGGGGCTTCCTACGAGCAGTACTTC.

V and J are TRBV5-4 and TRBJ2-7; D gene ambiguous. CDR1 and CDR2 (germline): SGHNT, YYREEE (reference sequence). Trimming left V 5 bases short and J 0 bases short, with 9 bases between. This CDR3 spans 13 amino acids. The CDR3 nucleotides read TGTGCCAGCAGTCTGCCCCCCTCCTACGAGCAGTACTTC. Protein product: CASSLPPSYEQYF.

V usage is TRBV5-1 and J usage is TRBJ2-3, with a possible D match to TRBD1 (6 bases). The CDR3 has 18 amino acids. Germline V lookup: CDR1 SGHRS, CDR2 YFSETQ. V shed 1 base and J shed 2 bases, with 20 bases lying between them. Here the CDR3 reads CASSLSPPGTTITDTQYF. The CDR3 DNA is TGCGCCAGCAGCTTGTCCCCACCCGGGACAACTATCACAGATACGCAGTATTTT.

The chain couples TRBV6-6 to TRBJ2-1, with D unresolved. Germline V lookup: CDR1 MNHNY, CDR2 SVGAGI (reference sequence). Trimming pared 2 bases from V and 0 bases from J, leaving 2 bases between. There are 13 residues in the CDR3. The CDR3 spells CASSYISYNEQFF. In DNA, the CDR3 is TGTGCCAGCAGTTACATCTCCTACAATGAGCAGTTCTTC.